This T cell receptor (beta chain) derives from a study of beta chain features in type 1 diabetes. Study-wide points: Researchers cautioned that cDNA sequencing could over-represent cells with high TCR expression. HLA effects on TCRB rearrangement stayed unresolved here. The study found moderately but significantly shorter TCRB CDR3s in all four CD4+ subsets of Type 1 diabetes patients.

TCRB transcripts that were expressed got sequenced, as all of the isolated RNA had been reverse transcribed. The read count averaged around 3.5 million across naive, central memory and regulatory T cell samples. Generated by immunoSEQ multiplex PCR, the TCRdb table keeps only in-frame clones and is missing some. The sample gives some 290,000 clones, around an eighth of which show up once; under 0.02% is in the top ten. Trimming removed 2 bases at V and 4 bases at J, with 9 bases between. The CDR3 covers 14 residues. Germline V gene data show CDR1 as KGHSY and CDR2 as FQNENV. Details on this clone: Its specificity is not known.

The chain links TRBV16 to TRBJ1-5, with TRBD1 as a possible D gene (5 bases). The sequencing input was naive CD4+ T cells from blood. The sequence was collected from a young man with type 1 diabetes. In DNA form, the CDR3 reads TGTGCCAGCAGCCAACGGAGGGGTAATCAGCCCCAGCATTTT. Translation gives CASSQRRGNQPQHF.